This T cell receptor beta chain was identified during a study of TIL therapy for anti-PD-1-resistant metastatic lung cancer. Study details: Tumors carried a median 1.5 non-synonymous mutations per megabase.

Time point in this sample: pre-treatment sample, taken before nivolumab and TIL therapy. Tumor tissue came from excised metastases, mostly pleural nodules or supraclavicular lymph nodes. Progressing patients received lymphodepletion, expanded TIL infusion and IL-2. The libraries were made with immunoSEQ v3. TCRdb keeps only in-frame clones here, not all; method: immunoSEQ multiplex PCR. In the table there are about 26,000 clones, 63% of which are singletons. V was trimmed by 5 bases and J by 8 bases, leaving 15 bases between them. Germline CDR1 and CDR2: MNHNY and SVGAGI (reference sequence). The CDR3 loop spans 14 amino acids.

The starting material was tumor tissue, obtained at baseline. The source is a woman aged 30-85 years with non-small cell lung cancer. The chain employs TRBV6-6 and TRBJ2-2, with D possibly TRBD2 on 7 matching bases. The CDR3 DNA sequence: TGTGCCAGCAGTCCGCGGGGGCCGTCGGGGGAGCTGTTTTTT. It translates to CASSPRGPSGELFF.